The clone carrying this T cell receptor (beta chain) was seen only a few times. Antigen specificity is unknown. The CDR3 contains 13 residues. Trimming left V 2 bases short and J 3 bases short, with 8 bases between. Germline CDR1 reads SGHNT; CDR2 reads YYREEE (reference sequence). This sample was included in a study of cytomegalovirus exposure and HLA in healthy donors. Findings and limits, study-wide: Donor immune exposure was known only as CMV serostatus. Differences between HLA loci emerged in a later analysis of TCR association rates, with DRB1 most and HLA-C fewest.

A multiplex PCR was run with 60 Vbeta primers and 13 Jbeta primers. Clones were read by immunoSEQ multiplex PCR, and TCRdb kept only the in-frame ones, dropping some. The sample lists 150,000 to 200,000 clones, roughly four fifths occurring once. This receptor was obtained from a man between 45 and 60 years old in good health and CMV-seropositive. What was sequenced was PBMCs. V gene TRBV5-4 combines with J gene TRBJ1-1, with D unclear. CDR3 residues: CASSLRGDTEAFF. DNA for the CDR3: TGTGCCAGCAGCTTAAGAGGAGACACTGAAGCTTTCTTT.